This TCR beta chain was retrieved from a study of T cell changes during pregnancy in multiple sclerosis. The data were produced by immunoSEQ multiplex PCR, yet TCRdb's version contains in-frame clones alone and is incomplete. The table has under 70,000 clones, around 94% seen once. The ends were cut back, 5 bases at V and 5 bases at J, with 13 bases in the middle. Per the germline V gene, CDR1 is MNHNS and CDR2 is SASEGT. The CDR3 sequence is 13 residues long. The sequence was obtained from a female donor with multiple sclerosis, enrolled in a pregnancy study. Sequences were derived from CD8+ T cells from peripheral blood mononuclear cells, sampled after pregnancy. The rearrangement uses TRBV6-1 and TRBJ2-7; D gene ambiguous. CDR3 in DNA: TGTGCCAGCAGTCGTTTACTACTGGACGAGCAGTACTTC. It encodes CASSRLLLDEQYF.